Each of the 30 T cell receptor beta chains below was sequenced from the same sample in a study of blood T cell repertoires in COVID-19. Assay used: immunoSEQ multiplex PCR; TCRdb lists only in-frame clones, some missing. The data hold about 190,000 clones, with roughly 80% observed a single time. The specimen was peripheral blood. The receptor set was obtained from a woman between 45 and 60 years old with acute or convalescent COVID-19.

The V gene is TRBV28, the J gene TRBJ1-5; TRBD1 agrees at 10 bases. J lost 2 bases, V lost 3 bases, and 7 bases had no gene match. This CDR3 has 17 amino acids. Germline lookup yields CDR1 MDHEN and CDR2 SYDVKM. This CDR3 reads CASSFRDRGVGNQPQHF. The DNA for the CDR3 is TGTGCCAGCAGTTTCCGGGACAGGGGCGTGGGCAATCAGCCCCAGCATTTT. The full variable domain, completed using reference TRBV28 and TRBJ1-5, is DVKVTQSSRYLVKRTGEKVFLECVQDMDHENMFWYRQDPGLGLRLIYFSYDVKMKEKGDIPEGYSVSREKKERFSLILESASTNQTSMYLCASSFRDRGVGNQPQHFGDGTRLSIL.

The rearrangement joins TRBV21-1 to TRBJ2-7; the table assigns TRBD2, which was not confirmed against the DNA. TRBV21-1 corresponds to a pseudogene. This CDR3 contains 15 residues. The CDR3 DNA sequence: TGTGCCAGCAGCAAAGTTAGCGGGAGCTCCTACGAGCAGTACTTC. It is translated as CASSKVSGSSYEQYF.

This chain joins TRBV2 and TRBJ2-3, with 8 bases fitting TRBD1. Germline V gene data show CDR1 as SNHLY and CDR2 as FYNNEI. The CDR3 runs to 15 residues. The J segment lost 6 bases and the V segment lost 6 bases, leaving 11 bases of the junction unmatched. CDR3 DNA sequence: TGTGCCAGCAGAGGGACAGGCAGGGACATGGATACGCAGTATTTT. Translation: CASRGTGRDMDTQYF.

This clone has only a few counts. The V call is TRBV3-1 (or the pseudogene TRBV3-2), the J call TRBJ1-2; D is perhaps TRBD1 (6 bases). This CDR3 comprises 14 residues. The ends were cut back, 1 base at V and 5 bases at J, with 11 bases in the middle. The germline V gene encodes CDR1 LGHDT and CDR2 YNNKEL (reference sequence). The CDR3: CASSQGGTPYGYTF. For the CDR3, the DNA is TGTGCCAGCAGCCAAGGAGGGACACCGTATGGCTACACCTTC.

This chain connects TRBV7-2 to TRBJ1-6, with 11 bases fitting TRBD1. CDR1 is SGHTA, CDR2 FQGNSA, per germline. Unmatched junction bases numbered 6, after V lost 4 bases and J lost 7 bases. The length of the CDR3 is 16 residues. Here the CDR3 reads CASSSGTGGVNSPLHF. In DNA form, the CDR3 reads TGTGCCAGCAGCTCCGGGACAGGGGGTGTGAATTCACCCCTCCACTTT.

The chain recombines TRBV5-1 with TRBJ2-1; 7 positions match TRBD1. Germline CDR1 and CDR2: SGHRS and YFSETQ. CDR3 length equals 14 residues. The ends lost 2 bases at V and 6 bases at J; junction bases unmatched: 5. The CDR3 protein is CASSFSTGSNEQFF. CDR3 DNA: TGCGCCAGCAGCTTCTCGACAGGGTCCAATGAGCAGTTCTTC.

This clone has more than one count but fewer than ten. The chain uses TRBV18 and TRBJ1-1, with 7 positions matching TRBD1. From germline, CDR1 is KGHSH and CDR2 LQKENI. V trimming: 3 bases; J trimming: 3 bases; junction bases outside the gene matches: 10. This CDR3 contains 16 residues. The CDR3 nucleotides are TGTGCCAGCTCACCTGCCATATTAGGGGGCTACACTGAAGCTTTCTTT. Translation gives CASSPAILGGYTEAFF.

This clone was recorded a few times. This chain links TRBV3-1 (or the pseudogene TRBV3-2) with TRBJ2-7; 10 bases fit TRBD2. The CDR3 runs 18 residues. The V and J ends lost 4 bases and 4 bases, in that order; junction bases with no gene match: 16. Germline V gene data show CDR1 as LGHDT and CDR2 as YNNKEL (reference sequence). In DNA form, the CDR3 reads TGTGCCAGCAGCCTCTCCGGGGGAGCGGGAGGGCAAAGGTACGAGCAGTACTTC. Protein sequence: CASSLSGGAGGQRYEQYF.

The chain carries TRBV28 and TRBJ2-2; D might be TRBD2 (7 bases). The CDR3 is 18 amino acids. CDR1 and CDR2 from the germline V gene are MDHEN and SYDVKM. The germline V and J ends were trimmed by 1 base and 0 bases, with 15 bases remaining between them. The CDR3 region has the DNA TGTGCCAGCAGTTTATATAGGGGGGGCACCGCGAACACCGGGGAGCTGTTTTTT. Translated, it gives CASSLYRGGTANTGELFF.

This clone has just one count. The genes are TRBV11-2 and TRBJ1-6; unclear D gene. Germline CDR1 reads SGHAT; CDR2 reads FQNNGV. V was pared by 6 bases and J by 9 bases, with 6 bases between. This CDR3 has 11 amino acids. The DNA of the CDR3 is TGTGCCAGCAGACGAGGTTCACCCCTCCACTTT. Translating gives CASRRGSPLHF. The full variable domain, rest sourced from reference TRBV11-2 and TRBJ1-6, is EAGVAQSPRYKIIEKRQSVAFWCNPISGHATLYWYQQILGQGPKLLIQFQNNGVVDDSQLPKDRFSAERLKGVDSTLKIQPAKLEDSAVYLCASRRGSPLHFGNGTRLTVT.

This CDR3 is CASSPSTSLPYEQYF. As DNA, the CDR3 is TGCGCCAGCAGCCCCTCGACATCTCTCCCCTACGAGCAGTACTTC. This chain joins TRBV4-1 and TRBJ2-7; D unresolved. The CDR3 consists of 15 residues. V was cut by 4 bases and J by 2 bases, with 15 bases left in between. CDR1 is MGHRA and CDR2 is YSYEKL in the germline V gene.

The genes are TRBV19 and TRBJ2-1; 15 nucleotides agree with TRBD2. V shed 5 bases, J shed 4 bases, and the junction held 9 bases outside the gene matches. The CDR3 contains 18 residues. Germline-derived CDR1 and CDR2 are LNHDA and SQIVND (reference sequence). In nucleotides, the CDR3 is TGTGCCAGTAGTGTCTCAACCGGGACTAGCGGGAGGTACAATGAGCAGTTCTTC. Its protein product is CASSVSTGTSGRYNEQFF. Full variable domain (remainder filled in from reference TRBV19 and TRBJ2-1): DGGITQSPKYLFRKEGQNVTLSCEQNLNHDAMYWYRQDPGQGLRLIYYSQIVNDFQKGDIAEGYSVSREKKESFPLTVTSAQKNPTAFYLCASSVSTGTSGRYNEQFFGPGTRLTVL.

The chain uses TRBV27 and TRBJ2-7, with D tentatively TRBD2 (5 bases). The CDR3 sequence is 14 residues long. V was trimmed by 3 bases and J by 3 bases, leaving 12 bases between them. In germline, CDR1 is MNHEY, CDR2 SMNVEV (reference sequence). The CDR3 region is CASSFGQDFYEQYF. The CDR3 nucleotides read TGTGCCAGCAGTTTCGGGCAGGACTTCTACGAGCAGTACTTC.

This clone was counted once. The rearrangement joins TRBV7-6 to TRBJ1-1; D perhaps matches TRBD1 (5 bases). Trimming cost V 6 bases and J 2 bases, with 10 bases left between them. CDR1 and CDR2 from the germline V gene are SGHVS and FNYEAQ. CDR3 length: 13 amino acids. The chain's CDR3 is CASRRTLNTEAFF. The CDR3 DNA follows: TGTGCCAGCAGGAGGACACTCAACACTGAAGCTTTCTTT.

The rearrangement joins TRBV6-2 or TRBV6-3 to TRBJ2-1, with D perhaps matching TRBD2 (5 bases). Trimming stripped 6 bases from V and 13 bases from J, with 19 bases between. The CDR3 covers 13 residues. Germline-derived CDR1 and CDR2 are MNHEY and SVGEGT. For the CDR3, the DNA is TGTGCCAGCAGCGACCTGGAGGTGGGTGGCCAGTTCTTC. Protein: CASSDLEVGGQFF.

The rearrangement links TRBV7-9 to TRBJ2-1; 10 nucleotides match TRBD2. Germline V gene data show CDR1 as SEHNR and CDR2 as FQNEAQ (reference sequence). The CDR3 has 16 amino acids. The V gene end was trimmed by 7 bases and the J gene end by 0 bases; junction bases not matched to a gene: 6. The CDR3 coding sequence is TGTGCCAGCACCTCGGTAGCGGGAGGCTCCTACAATGAGCAGTTCTTC. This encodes CASTSVAGGSYNEQFF.

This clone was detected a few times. The DNA of the CDR3 is TGTGCCAGTAGTATCGGGACTAGCGGGAGCAATGAGCAGTTCTTC. As protein: CASSIGTSGSNEQFF. This chain joins TRBV19 and TRBJ2-1; TRBD2 agrees at 14 bases. The junction had 1 base not matched to a gene; V was cut back by 3 bases and J by 6 bases. Germline loops: CDR1 LNHDA, CDR2 SQIVND (reference sequence). The CDR3 has 15 amino acids. The full variable domain, its missing parts supplied by reference TRBV19 and TRBJ2-1, is DGGITQSPKYLFRKEGQNVTLSCEQNLNHDAMYWYRQDPGQGLRLIYYSQIVNDFQKGDIAEGYSVSREKKESFPLTVTSAQKNPTAFYLCASSIGTSGSNEQFFGPGTRLTVL.

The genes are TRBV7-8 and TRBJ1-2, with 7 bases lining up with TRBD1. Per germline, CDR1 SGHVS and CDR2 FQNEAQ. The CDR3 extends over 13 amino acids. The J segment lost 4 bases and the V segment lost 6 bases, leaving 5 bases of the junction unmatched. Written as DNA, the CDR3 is TGTGCCAGCAGGGCCCGGGACAGCTATGGCTACACCTTC. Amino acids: CASRARDSYGYTF.

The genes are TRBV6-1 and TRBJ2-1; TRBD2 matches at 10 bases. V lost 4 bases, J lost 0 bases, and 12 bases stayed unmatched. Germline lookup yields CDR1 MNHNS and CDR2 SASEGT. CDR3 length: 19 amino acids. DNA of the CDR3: TGTGCCAGCAGTGCCTCTAGCGGGGGCCCTAATCGCTCCTACAATGAGCAGTTCTTC. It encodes CASSASSGGPNRSYNEQFF.

The CDR3 sequence is CASSQERGRSYEQYF. The CDR3, as DNA: TGCGCCAGCAGCCAAGAGAGAGGGAGATCCTACGAGCAGTACTTC. The rearrangement joins TRBV4-3 to TRBJ2-7; TRBD2 is a possible D gene (5 bases). There are 15 residues in the CDR3. Trimming took 0 bases from V and 1 from J, leaving 10 bases between them. The germline V gene has CDR1 LGHNA and CDR2 YSLEER.

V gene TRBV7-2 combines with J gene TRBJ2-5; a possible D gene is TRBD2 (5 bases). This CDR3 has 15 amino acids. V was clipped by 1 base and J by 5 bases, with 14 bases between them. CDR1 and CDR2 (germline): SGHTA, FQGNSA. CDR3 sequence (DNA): TGTGCCAGCAGCTTAGTAGGGCTAGCTGGCGAGACCCAGTACTTC. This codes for CASSLVGLAGETQYF.

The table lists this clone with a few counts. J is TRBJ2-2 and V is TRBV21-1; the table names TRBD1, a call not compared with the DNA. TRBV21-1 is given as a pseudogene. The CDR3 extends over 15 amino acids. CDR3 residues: CASSPPTGTGGELFF. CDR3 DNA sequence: TGTGCCAGCAGCCCCCCGACAGGGACGGGCGGGGAGCTGTTTTTT.

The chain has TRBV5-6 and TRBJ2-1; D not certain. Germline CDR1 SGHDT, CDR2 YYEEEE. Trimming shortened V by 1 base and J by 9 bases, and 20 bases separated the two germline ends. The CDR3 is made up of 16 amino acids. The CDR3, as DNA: TGTGCCAGCAGCTTGTCAACCTCCCCGAGGTTGGGTGAGCAGTTCTTC. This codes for CASSLSTSPRLGEQFF. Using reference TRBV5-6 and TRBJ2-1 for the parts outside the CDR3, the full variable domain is DAGVTQSPTHLIKTRGQQVTLRCSPKSGHDTVSWYQQALGQGPQFIFQYYEEEERQRGNFPDRFSGHQFPNYSSELNVNALLLGDSALYLCASSLSTSPRLGEQFFGPGTRLTVL.

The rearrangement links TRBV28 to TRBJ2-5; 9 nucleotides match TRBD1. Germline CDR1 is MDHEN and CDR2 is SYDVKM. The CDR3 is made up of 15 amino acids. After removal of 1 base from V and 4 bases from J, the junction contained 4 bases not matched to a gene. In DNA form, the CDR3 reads TGTGCCAGCAGTTTATTGGACAGGGGAAGAGAGACCCAGTACTTC. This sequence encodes CASSLLDRGRETQYF. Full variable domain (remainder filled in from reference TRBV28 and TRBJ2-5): DVKVTQSSRYLVKRTGEKVFLECVQDMDHENMFWYRQDPGLGLRLIYFSYDVKMKEKGDIPEGYSVSREKKERFSLILESASTNQTSMYLCASSLLDRGRETQYFGPGTRLLVL.

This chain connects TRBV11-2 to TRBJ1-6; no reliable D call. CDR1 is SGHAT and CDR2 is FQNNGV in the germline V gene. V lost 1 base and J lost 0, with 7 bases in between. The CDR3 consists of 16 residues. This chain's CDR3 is CASSLGRSSYNSPLHF. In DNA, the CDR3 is TGTGCCAGCAGCTTAGGGAGGAGCTCCTATAATTCACCCCTCCACTTT.

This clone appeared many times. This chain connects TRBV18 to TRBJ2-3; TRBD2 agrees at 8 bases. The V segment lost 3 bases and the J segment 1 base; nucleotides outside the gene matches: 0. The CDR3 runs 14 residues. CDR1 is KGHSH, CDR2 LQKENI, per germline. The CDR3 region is CASSPTSGTDTQYF. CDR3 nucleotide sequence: TGTGCCAGCTCACCGACTAGCGGCACAGATACGCAGTATTTT.

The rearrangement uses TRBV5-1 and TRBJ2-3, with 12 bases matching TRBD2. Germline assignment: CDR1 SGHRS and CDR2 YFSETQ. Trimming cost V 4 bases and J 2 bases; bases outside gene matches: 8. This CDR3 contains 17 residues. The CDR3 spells CASSTQTSGGSTDTQYF. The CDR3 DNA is TGCGCCAGCAGCACCCAGACTAGCGGGGGATCCACAGATACGCAGTATTTT.

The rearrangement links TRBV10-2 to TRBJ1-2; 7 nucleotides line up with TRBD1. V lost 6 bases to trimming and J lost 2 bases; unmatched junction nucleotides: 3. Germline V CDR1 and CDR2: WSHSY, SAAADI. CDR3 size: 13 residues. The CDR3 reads CASSPQGNYGYTF. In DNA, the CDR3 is TGCGCCAGCAGCCCACAGGGGAACTATGGCTACACCTTC.

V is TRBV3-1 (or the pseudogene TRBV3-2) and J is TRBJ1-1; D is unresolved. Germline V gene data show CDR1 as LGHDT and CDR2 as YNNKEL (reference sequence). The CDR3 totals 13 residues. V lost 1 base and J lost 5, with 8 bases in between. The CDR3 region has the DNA TGTGCCAGCAGCCAAGGACAACAAACTGAAGCTTTCTTT. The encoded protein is CASSQGQQTEAFF.

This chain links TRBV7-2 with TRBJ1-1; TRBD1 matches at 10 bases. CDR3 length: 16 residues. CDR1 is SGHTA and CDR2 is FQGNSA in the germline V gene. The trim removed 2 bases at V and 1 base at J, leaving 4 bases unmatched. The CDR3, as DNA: TGTGCCAGCAGCTTACACCGGACAGGGGGGAACACTGAAGCTTTCTTT. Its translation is CASSLHRTGGNTEAFF.